This T cell receptor beta chain was obtained from a study of blood T cells in healthy people across ages. The study, taken as a whole, reports: PBMCs went unsorted, and a conclusive naive versus antigen-experienced comparison was therefore prevented. Donors of long life had a larger count of naive CD4+ cells and greater diversity than aged donors.

CDR1 and CDR2 from the germline V gene are SGDLS and YYNGEE. The CDR3 length is 16 residues. For the second PCR, which ran for about 6 to 11 cycles, a sample-barcoded 5' primer and a J-beta primer mix were used. One entry per CDR3 protein, called by TCRdb with MiXCR from the 5' RACE reads. The repertoire holds about 1.5 million distinct CDR3 sequences, with roughly 43% as singletons. In regard to this clonotype: Its specificity is not known.

Isolated per sample were at least 7 million PBMCs. The source of this sequence is a woman in her late teens or twenties in good health. What was sequenced was blood. V is TRBV9 and J is TRBJ2-1; tentatively, D is TRBD1 (5 bases). The closer fit of TRBJ2-7 to the DNA end suggests the J call may be wrong. The chain's CDR3 is CASSVAGWGSYNEQYF. CDR3 bases: TGTGCCAGCAGCGTAGCCGGATGGGGCTCCTACAATGAGCAGTACTTC.